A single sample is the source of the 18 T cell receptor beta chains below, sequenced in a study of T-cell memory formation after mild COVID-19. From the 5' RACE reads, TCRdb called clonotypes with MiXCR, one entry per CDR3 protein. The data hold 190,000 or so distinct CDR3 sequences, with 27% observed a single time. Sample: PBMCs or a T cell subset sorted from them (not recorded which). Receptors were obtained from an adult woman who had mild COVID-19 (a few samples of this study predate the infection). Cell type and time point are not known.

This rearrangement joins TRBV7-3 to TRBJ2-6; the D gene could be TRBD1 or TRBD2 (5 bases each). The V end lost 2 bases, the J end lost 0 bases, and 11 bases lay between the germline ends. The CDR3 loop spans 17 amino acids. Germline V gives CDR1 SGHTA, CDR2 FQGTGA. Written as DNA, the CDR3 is TGTGCCAGCAGCTTAGGGGCAGGGAGCTCTGGGGCCAACGTCCTGACTTTC. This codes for CASSLGAGSSGANVLTF.

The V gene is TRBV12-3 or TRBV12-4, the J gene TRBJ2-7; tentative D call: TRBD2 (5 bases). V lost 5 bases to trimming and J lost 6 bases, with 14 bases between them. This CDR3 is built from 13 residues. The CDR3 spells CASSAVGESEQYF. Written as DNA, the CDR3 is TGTGCCAGCAGTGCCGTTGGGGAGTCCGAGCAGTACTTC.

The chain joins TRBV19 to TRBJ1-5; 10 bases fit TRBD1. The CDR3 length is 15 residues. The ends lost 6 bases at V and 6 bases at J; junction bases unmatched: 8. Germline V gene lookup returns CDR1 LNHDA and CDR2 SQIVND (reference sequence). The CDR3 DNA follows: TGTGCCAGTAGCCGATGGGACAGGGGAAGTCAGCCCCAGCATTTT. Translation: CASSRWDRGSQPQHF.

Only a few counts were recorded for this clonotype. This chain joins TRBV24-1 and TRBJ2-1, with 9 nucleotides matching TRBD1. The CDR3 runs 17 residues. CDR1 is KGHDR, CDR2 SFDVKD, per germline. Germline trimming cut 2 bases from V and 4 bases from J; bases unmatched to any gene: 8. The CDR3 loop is CATSDSGTGKGYNEQFF. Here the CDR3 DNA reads TGTGCCACCAGTGATTCGGGGACAGGGAAAGGGTACAATGAGCAGTTCTTC.

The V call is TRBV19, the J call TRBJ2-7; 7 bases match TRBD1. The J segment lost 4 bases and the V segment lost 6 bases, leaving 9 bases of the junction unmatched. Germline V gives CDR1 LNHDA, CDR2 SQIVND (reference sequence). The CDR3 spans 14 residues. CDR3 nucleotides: TGTGCCAGTAGCACCGTGGACAGGTCATACGAGCAGTACTTC. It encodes CASSTVDRSYEQYF.

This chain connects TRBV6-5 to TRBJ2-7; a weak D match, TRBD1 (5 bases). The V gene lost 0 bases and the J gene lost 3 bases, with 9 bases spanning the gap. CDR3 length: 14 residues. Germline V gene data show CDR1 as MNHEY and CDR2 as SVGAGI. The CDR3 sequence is CASSYSTRDYEQYF. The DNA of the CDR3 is TGTGCCAGCAGTTACTCGACCAGGGACTACGAGCAGTACTTC.

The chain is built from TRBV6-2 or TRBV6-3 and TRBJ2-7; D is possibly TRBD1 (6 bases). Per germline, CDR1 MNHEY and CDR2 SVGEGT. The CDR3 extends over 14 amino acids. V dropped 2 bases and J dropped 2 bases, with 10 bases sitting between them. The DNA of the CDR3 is TGTGCCAGCAGTTACGGCAGGGGCACCTACGAGCAGTACTTC. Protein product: CASSYGRGTYEQYF.

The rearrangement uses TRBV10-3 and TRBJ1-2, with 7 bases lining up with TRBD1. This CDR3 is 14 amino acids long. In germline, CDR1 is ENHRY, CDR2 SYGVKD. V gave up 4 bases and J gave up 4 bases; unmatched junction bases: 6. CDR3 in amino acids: CAISAEGAGYGYTF. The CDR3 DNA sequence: TGTGCCATCAGTGCAGAGGGGGCAGGCTATGGCTACACCTTC.

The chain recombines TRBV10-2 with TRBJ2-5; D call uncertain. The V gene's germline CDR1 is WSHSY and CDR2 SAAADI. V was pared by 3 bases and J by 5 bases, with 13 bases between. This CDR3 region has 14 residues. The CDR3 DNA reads TGCGCCAGCAGTGAAACGGGCGGTCGGGAGACCCAGTACTTC. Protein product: CASSETGGRETQYF.

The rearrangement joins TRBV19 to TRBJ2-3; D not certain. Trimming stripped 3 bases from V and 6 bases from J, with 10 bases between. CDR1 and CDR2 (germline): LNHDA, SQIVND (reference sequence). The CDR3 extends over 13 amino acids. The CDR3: CASSILISDTQYF. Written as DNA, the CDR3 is TGTGCCAGTAGTATCCTAATCTCCGATACGCAGTATTTT.

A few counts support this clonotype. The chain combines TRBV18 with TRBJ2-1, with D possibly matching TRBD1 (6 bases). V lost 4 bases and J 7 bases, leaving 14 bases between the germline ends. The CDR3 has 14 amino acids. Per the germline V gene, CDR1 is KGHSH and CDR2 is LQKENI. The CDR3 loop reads CASSLNPQGNEQFF. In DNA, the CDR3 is TGTGCCAGCTCACTAAACCCACAGGGAAATGAGCAGTTCTTC.

The CDR3 loop is CSAWTGGETQYF. CDR3 coding DNA: TGCAGCGCCTGGACAGGGGGAGAGACCCAGTACTTC. This chain uses TRBV29-1 with TRBJ2-5; 10 bases agree with TRBD1. From germline, CDR1 is SQVTM and CDR2 ANQGSEA. Trimming cost V 7 bases and J 4 bases; bases outside gene matches: 3. The CDR3 has 12 amino acids.

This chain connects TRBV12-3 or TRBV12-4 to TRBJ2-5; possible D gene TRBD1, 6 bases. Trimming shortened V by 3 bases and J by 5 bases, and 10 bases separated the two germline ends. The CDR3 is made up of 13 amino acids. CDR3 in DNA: TGTGCCAGCAGTTTCGACAGGAAGGAGACCCAGTACTTC. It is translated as CASSFDRKETQYF.

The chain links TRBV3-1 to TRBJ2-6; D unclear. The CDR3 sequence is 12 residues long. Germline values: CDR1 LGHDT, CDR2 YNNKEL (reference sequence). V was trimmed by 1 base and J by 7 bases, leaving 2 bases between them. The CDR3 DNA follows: TGTGCCAGCAGCCAAGGTGCCAACGTCCTGACTTTC. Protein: CASSQGANVLTF.

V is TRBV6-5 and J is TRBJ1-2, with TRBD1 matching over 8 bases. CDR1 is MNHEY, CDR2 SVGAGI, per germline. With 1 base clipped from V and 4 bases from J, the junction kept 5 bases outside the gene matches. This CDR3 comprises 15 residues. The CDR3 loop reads CASSYWTGSGYGYTF. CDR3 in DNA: TGTGCCAGCAGTTACTGGACAGGGTCGGGCTATGGCTACACCTTC.

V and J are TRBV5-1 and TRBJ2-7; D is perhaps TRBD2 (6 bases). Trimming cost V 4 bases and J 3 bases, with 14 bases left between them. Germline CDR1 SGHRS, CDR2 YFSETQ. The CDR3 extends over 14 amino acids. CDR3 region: CASSAGTAGYEQYF. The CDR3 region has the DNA TGCGCCAGCAGCGCGGGGACGGCGGGCTACGAGCAGTACTTC.

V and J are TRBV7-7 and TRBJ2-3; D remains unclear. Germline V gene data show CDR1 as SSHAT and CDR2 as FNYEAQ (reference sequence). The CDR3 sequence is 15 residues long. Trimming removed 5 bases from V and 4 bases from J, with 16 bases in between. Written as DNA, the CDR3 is TGTGCCAGCAGCAGAAAACCGGACGGCGCAGATACGCAGTATTTT. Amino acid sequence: CASSRKPDGADTQYF.

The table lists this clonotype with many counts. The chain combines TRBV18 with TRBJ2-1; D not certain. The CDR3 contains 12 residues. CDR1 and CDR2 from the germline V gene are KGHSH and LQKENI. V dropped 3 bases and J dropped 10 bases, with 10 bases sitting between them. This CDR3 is CASSPQDKEQFF. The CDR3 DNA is TGTGCCAGCTCACCCCAGGATAAGGAGCAGTTCTTC.